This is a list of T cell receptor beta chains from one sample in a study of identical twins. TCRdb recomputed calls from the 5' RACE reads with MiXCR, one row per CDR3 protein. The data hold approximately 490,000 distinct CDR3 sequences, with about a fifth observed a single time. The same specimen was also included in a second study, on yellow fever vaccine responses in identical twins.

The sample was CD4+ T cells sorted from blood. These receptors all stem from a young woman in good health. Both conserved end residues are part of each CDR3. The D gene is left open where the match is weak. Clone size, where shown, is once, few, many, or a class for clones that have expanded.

TGTGCCACCGCGGCTCTAGCGGGGGCGAACACCGGGGAGCTGTTTTTT CATAALAGANTGELFF TRBV7-8 TRBD2 . TRBJ2-2
TGTGCCACCAGCAGAGAGGGAACGGGGGGGCGAGAGACCCAGTACTTC CATSREGTGGRETQYF TRBV15 TRBD2 . TRBJ2-5
TGTGCCAGCAGCCAAGCCACCGGGACTAGTTCCGATACGCAGTATTTT CASSQATGTSSDTQYF TRBV4-2 TRBD2 few TRBJ2-3
TGTGCCAGCAGTTTCCACAGGAAGAACACTGAAGCTTTCTTT CASSFHRKNTEAFF TRBV12-3/TRBV12-4 . few TRBJ1-1
TGTGCCACCGCAGGGGTAGCCAAAAACATTCAGTACTTC CATAGVAKNIQYF TRBV7-2 . . TRBJ2-4
TGTGCCAGCAGCCGGGACAGGGACTATGGCTACACCTTC CASSRDRDYGYTF TRBV6-1 TRBD1 many TRBJ1-2
TGTGCCAGCAGCCTTCGCACCCGCCCGACATCCACAGATACGCAGTATTTT CASSLRTRPTSTDTQYF TRBV3-1 . . TRBJ2-3
TGCAGCGGTCGACAGGGTGAGGCGCAGTATTTT CSGRQGEAQYF TRBV29-1 TRBD1 few TRBJ2-3
TGTGCCAGCAGTTTGGGCAGGCTCCCCCTCTCGAGCAATCAGCCCCAGCATTTT CASSLGRLPLSSNQPQHF TRBV12-3/TRBV12-4 . few TRBJ1-5
TGTGCCAGCAGTCACCTACAGGGTCCTACCCTCACCTTC CASSHLQGPTLTF TRBV12-3/TRBV12-4 . . TRBJ1-2
TGTGCCAGCAGCAGACAAAATCAGCCCCAGCATTTT CASSRQNQPQHF TRBV6-1 . few TRBJ1-5
TGCGCCAGCAGCGCGGGAGGACCTTACACCGGGGAGCTGTTTTTT CASSAGGPYTGELFF TRBV5-1 TRBD2 few TRBJ2-2
TGTGCCAGCAGCCAGACTAGCATTGATACGCAGTATTTT CASSQTSIDTQYF TRBV7-3 TRBD2 few TRBJ2-3
TGCGCCAGCAGCGCCGGTTCGAACACCGGGGAGCTGTTTTTT CASSAGSNTGELFF TRBV5-1 . few TRBJ2-2
TGCGCCAGCTCCCCGGGGGATCGAGACAATGAGCAGTTCTTC CASSPGDRDNEQFF TRBV5-1 . few TRBJ2-1
TGTGCCAGCAGCTACGGGGTGGGTTCTGGAAACACCATATATTTT CASSYGVGSGNTIYF TRBV7-9 . few TRBJ1-3
TGTGCCAGCAGTTTATCGTACAGGGGAGGTCAGCCCCAGCATTTT CASSLSYRGGQPQHF TRBV12-3/TRBV12-4 TRBD1 few TRBJ1-5
TGCGCCAGCAGCCTCCACCACACAGATACGCAGTATTTT CASSLHHTDTQYF TRBV5-1 . . TRBJ2-3
TGCGCCACCACCCAGGGTCCTGGGGCCAACGTCCTGACTTTC CATTQGPGANVLTF TRBV5-1 . . TRBJ2-6
TGTGCCAGCAGCTCCAACCGGGACCACAACTTTGGGGATACGCAGTATTTT CASSSNRDHNFGDTQYF TRBV7-2 . . TRBJ2-3
TGTGCCAGCAGTGCCCAGCCTCGGACGACCGGGGAGCTGTTTTTT CASSAQPRTTGELFF TRBV28 . few TRBJ2-2
TGTGCCAGCAGGACAGGGGGCCCCTACGAGCAGTACTTC CASRTGGPYEQYF TRBV6-1 TRBD1 . TRBJ2-7
TGTGCCAGCAGACACTCCGGGACAGGGGGGGAAAAACTGTTTTTT CASRHSGTGGEKLFF TRBV12-3/TRBV12-4 TRBD1 . TRBJ1-4
TGTGCCAGTAGTAGGGGCAGCCTCCAAGAGACCCAGTACTTC CASSRGSLQETQYF TRBV19 . . TRBJ2-5
TGTGCCAGCAGCCCTAGGGGGGAACTCACCGGGGAGCTGTTTTTT CASSPRGELTGELFF TRBV2 . few TRBJ2-2
TGTGCCAGCAGCCAGGGACTCCAAAGCTCCTACAATGAGCAGTTCTTC CASSQGLQSSYNEQFF TRBV2 . . TRBJ2-1
TGTGCCAGCAGCCCCGAGCGGGGGCAATCCTACAATGAGCAGTTCTTC CASSPERGQSYNEQFF TRBV4-2 TRBD2 . TRBJ2-1
TGTGCCATCACTAGCGGGACAGATACGCAGTATTTT CAITSGTDTQYF TRBV10-3 TRBD2 few TRBJ2-3
TGCGCCAGCAGCTTGGGGACAGTCACTGAAGCTTTCTTT CASSLGTVTEAFF TRBV5-1 . . TRBJ1-1
TGTGCCATCAGTGAAGTGACAGACAATAGACGTTACCAAGAGACCCAGTACTTC CAISEVTDNRRYQETQYF TRBV10-3 . . TRBJ2-5
TGCGCCAGCAGCCCCGGCCGACTGTTGCGCGGCTTAGCCAAAAACATTCAGTACTTC CASSPGRLLRGLAKNIQYF TRBV5-1 . few TRBJ2-4
TGTGCCAGCAGCCCTACGGGGGGGGCTGGCACAGATACGCAGTATTTT CASSPTGGAGTDTQYF TRBV3-1 TRBD2 . TRBJ2-3
TGTGCCATCAGTGAGTCGACAGGGGATGGCTACACCTTC CAISESTGDGYTF TRBV10-3 TRBD1 few TRBJ1-2
TGCGCCAGCAGCTTGGTATCTAGCGGACACTACAATGAGCAGTTCTTC CASSLVSSGHYNEQFF TRBV5-1 TRBD2 . TRBJ2-1
TGCGCCAGCAGCCGACAGGGAGAAGGAACTGAAGCTTTCTTT CASSRQGEGTEAFF TRBV5-1 TRBD1 few TRBJ1-1
TGTGCCTGGATAGACGGGACTTTCTTT CAWIDGTFF TRBV30 . . TRBJ1-1
TGTGCCAGCATCCCACAAAGCTCTGGAAACACCATATATTTT CASIPQSSGNTIYF TRBV12-3/TRBV12-4 . few TRBJ1-3
TGCGCCAGCAGCTTGGCCCCCAACAATGAGCAGTTCTTC CASSLAPNNEQFF TRBV5-1 . few TRBJ2-1
TGCAGTGCTAGAGGGGCAGAGAGCTCCTACGAGCAGTACTTC CSARGAESSYEQYF TRBV20-1 . few TRBJ2-7
TGCGCCAGCAGCCAAGCCCTATTCGTAGGAAACACCGGGGAGCTGTTTTTT CASSQALFVGNTGELFF TRBV4-1 . . TRBJ2-2
TGTGCCAGCAGCCGTCCGGACAGGGTCCACGAGCAGTACTTC CASSRPDRVHEQYF TRBV12-3/TRBV12-4 TRBD1 few TRBJ2-7